Below, one T cell receptor (beta chain) is given with its context. As yet, its antigen is unknown. Trimming cost V 5 bases and J 8 bases, with 9 bases left between them. The germline CDR1 and CDR2 sequences are SGHVS and FNYEAQ. The CDR3 length is 12 residues. These data belong to a study of cytomegalovirus exposure and HLA in healthy donors. The study, taken as a whole, reports: Later analysis identified a missense DCLRE1C variant that was linked to TCR beta V- and J-gene trimming.

PCR used 60 Vbeta primers and 13 Jbeta primers. In the authors' methods: An analysis that came later counted 60 million to 80 million unique TCR beta chains, about 10 million shared. This table comes from immunoSEQ multiplex PCR, and its TCRdb copy is limited to in-frame clones, with some not included. The V and J calls and clone size were taken over from that table, and D and trimming were inferred from the DNA. The sample has 50,000 or so clones, 77% seen once. This chain connects TRBV7-6 to TRBJ1-4; D unclear. The clonotype comes from a female donor in good health and CMV-seronegative. The sequenced sample consisted of PBMCs. The CDR3 DNA is TGTGCCAGCAGCCCGGGGTGGGAAAAACTGTTTTTT. As protein: CASSPGWEKLFF.